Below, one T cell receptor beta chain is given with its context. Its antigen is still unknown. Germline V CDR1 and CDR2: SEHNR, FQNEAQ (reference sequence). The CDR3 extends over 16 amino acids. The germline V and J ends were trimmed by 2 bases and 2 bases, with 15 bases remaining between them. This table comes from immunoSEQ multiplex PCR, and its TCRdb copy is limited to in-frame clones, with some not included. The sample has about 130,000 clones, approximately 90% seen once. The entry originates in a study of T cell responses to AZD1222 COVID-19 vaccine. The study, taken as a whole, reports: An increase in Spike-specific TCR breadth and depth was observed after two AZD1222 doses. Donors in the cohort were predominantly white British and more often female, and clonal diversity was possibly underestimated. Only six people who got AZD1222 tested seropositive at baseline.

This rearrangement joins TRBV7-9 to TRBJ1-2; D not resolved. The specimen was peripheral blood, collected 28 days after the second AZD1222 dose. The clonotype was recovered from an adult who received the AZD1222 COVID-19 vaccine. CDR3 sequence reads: CASSLMARLTNYGYTF. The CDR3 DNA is TGTGCCAGCAGCTTAATGGCCAGACTTACCAACTATGGCTACACCTTC.